The 25 T cell receptor beta chains reported below all come from one sample, sequenced in a study of Ad26.COV2.S vaccination and SARS-CoV-2 variants (dated by TCRdb to 2020 to 2022). The library was obtained by the immunoSEQ multiplex PCR assay. The source is immuneACCESS, and TCRdb retained only in-frame sequences with V and J called. Part of the clones is not carried over; for the studies checked, unresolved V genes explain less than half of this, and the remainder is unexplained. Present in this sample are some 340,000 clones, 85% to 90% of which were seen just once. More than 1.5% of the sample rests with the top ten. Sample treatment or condition, as interpreted from the label and publication: around 19 received Ad26.COV2.S at low or high dose, single or two shots; about 5 received placebo; per-sample allocation not given. For vaccine and placebo recipients, the sequenced repertoires came from samples collected on day 63 after the first injection.

Material: peripheral blood, obtained in a trial of Ad26.COV2.S vaccine versus placebo. The receptors were sampled from a person between 18 and 60 years old who received the Ad26.COV2.S COVID-19 vaccine or a placebo.

V gene TRBV7-9 combines with J gene TRBJ1-5, with D hard to call. CDR3 length equals 12 residues. V gave up 1 base and J gave up 6 bases, with 4 bases separating them. The germline gives CDR1 SEHNR, CDR2 FQNEAQ (reference sequence). The CDR3 bases are TGTGCCAGCAGCTTAGGCCGTCAGCCCCAGCATTTT. It yields the protein CASSLGRQPQHF.

This clone has more than one count but fewer than ten. The rearrangement joins TRBV11-2 to TRBJ2-3; a weak D match, TRBD2 (5 bases). The CDR3 is made up of 16 amino acids. Germline CDR1 and CDR2: SGHAT and FQNNGV. V dropped 2 bases and J dropped 0 bases, with 12 bases sitting between them. CDR3 sequence: CASSLRGNPSTDTQYF. As DNA, the CDR3 is TGTGCCAGCAGCTTAAGAGGGAACCCTAGCACAGATACGCAGTATTTT.

The J gene is TRBJ1-1, the V gene TRBV2; a weak D match, TRBD1 (5 bases). The CDR3 contains 15 residues. Germline loops: CDR1 SNHLY, CDR2 FYNNEI. Trimming took off 5 bases at V and 0 bases at J, with 13 bases between the two ends. The CDR3 nucleotides are TGTGCCAGCAGTCCCCAGGGCGAAATGAACACTGAAGCTTTCTTT. Its translation is CASSPQGEMNTEAFF.

This rearrangement joins TRBV6-2 or TRBV6-3 to TRBJ2-1; 15 bases align to TRBD2. V lost 2 bases and J lost 15; bases outside the gene matches: 11. The germline V gene has CDR1 MNHEY and CDR2 SVGEGT. The CDR3 length is 16 residues. CDR3 residues: CASSYPGTSGGRKGFF. The DNA of the CDR3 is TGTGCCAGCAGTTACCCCGGGACTAGCGGGGGGAGGAAAGGGTTCTTC.

This clone was counted only a few times. Other DNA sequences in this specimen translate into the identical CDR3. The chain couples TRBV5-1 to TRBJ1-6, with 7 bases aligning to TRBD1. J lost 7 bases, V lost 0 bases, and 1 base had no gene match. Germline V gives CDR1 SGHRS, CDR2 YFSETQ. The CDR3 has 14 amino acids. CDR3 protein: CASSLGQGNSPLHF. The DNA for the CDR3 is TGCGCCAGCAGCTTGGGACAGGGAAATTCACCCCTCCACTTT.

V gene TRBV6-6 combines with J gene TRBJ1-1; 9 bases align to TRBD1. CDR1 is MNHNY and CDR2 is SVGAGI in the germline V gene (reference sequence). The CDR3 length is 16 residues. The ends lost 0 bases at V and 5 bases at J; junction bases unmatched: 7. CDR3 nucleotide sequence: TGTGCCAGCAGTTACTCCTCCGGGACAGGGAGGACTGAAGCTTTCTTT. Translated: CASSYSSGTGRTEAFF.

The chain employs TRBV4-1 and TRBJ2-4; TRBD1 is a possible D gene (6 bases). CDR3 length: 17 residues. CDR1 is MGHRA, CDR2 YSYEKL, per germline. Trimming removed 0 bases from V and 2 bases from J, with 14 bases in between. CDR3: CASSQESQGRPKNIQYF. The CDR3 DNA is TGCGCCAGCAGCCAAGAATCGCAGGGGAGACCCAAAAACATTCAGTACTTC.

This chain links TRBV6-6 with TRBJ1-2; no clear D. The CDR3 has 15 amino acids. Between the trimmed V and J ends, which lost 0 bases and 4 bases, there was a span of 12 bases. Germline V lookup: CDR1 MNHNY, CDR2 SVGAGI (reference sequence). The CDR3 protein is CASSYSTSTAYGYTF. CDR3 DNA sequence: TGTGCCAGCAGTTACTCTACATCGACTGCCTATGGCTACACCTTC.

The chain combines TRBV6-5 with TRBJ2-3; D not resolved. V was clipped by 5 bases and J by 4 bases, with 16 bases between them. Germline CDR1 reads MNHEY; CDR2 reads SVGAGI. The CDR3 is made up of 15 amino acids. CDR3 nucleotide sequence: TGTGCCAGCAGTCCGTTTGGGGTGGGCGCAGATACGCAGTATTTT. Translated: CASSPFGVGADTQYF.

This clone is a singleton in its sample. J is TRBJ1-5 and V is TRBV7-2, with D tentatively TRBD1 (5 bases). The V gene lost 5 bases and the J gene lost 5 bases, with 7 bases spanning the gap. Germline-derived CDR1 and CDR2 are SGHTA and FQGNSA. The CDR3 covers 12 residues. CDR3 amino acids: CASSVGDQPQHF. CDR3 DNA sequence: TGTGCCAGCAGCGTAGGGGATCAGCCCCAGCATTTT.

This clone was picked up one time. CDR3: CSVVLLGGGYTF. CDR3 in DNA: TGCAGCGTTGTTTTACTGGGAGGTGGCTACACCTTC. The chain carries TRBV29-1 and TRBJ1-2; no firm D call. The CDR3 sequence is 12 residues long. Germline V gene lookup returns CDR1 SQVTM and CDR2 ANQGSEA. Trimming cost V 4 bases and J 7 bases, with 13 bases left between them. The entire variable domain, with the rest obtained from reference TRBV29-1 and TRBJ1-2, is as follows: SAVISQKPSRDICQRGTSLTIQCQVDSQVTMMFWYRQQPGQSLTLIATANQGSEATYESGFVIDKFPISRPNLTFSTLTVSNMSPEDSSIYLCSVVLLGGGYTFGSGTRLTVV.

V and J are TRBV7-8 and TRBJ1-2; 9 nucleotides line up with TRBD1. Germline V gives CDR1 SGHVS, CDR2 FQNEAQ. V lost 5 bases and J lost 8; bases outside the gene matches: 18. The CDR3 sequence is 17 residues long. In DNA form, the CDR3 reads TGTGCCAGCAGCCAACTCCCGCCGATCACAGGGGGCGGCGGCTACACCTTC. It is translated as CASSQLPPITGGGGYTF. Looking up the rest from reference TRBV7-8 and TRBJ1-2 gives the full variable domain: GAGVSQSPRYKVAKRGQDVALRCDPISGHVSLFWYQQALGQGPEFLTYFQNEAQLDKSGLPSDRFFAERPEGSVSTLKIQRTQQEDSAVYLCASSQLPPITGGGGYTFGSGTRLTVV.

This clone was seen once. The chain combines TRBV18 with TRBJ1-2; 7 positions agree with TRBD1. J gave up 5 bases and V 4 bases, and 7 bases lay outside the gene matches. The V gene's germline CDR1 is KGHSH and CDR2 LQKENI. This CDR3 spans 14 amino acids. CDR3 region: CASSQQGLDYGYTF. The CDR3 nucleotides are TGTGCCAGCTCACAACAGGGGCTAGATTATGGCTACACCTTC.

The gene calls are TRBV7-2 and TRBJ2-2; no firm D call. V lost 3 bases to trimming and J lost 0 bases, with 8 bases between them. Germline V lookup: CDR1 SGHTA, CDR2 FQGNSA. This CDR3 is built from 15 residues. CDR3 nucleotide sequence: TGTGCCAGCAGCTTCGGGTATCCGAACACCGGGGAGCTGTTTTTT. It yields the protein CASSFGYPNTGELFF.

The chain is built from TRBV5-1 and TRBJ2-7, with TRBD1 matching over 7 bases. This CDR3 region has 14 residues. V lost 4 bases to trimming and J lost 5 bases; unmatched junction nucleotides: 9. Per germline, CDR1 SGHRS and CDR2 YFSETQ. The CDR3 spells CASSARQGEDEQYF. Written as DNA, the CDR3 is TGCGCCAGCAGCGCCCGACAGGGTGAGGACGAGCAGTACTTC.

CDR3 DNA: TGCAGCGTTGGTCGGGTGGGGGCGCTGAACACTGAAGCTTTCTTT. Translated, it gives CSVGRVGALNTEAFF. V gene TRBV29-1 combines with J gene TRBJ1-1, with D tentatively TRBD1 (6 bases). Germline CDR1 reads SQVTM; CDR2 reads ANQGSEA. V lost 4 bases and J lost 0, with 15 bases in between. The CDR3 is 15 residues long.

In DNA form, the CDR3 reads TGCGCCAGCAGTTGGGACAGCCCGAACACTGAAGCTTTCTTT. Its translation is CASSWDSPNTEAFF. The V call is TRBV5-1, the J call TRBJ1-1, with 7 nucleotides matching TRBD1. The CDR3 runs 14 residues. Trimming cost V 5 bases and J 1 base; bases outside gene matches: 5. Per the germline V gene, CDR1 is SGHRS and CDR2 is YFSETQ.

CDR3 coding DNA: TGTGCCAGCAGCTTAGGGTCGACGGCTGGAAACACCATATATTTT. The encoded protein is CASSLGSTAGNTIYF. The chain joins TRBV11-3 to TRBJ1-3; D remains unclear. In germline, CDR1 is SGHNT, CDR2 YENEEA. Trimming cost V 1 base and J 2 bases, with 9 bases left between them. The CDR3 contains 15 residues.

This rearrangement joins TRBV5-4 to TRBJ2-7; 8 nucleotides align to TRBD2. Germline lookup yields CDR1 SGHNT and CDR2 YYREEE (reference sequence). The CDR3 is made up of 13 amino acids. Trimming cost V 7 bases and J 5 bases; bases outside gene matches: 8. CDR3 nucleotides: TGTGCCAGCTCTTTGCGGGGGGTGAACGAGCAGTACTTC. Protein product: CASSLRGVNEQYF.

The chain uses TRBV7-2 and TRBJ1-5; 7 positions match TRBD1. V was pared by 6 bases and J by 7 bases, with 12 bases of the junction left unmatched. Germline CDR1 and CDR2: SGHTA and FQGNSA. The CDR3 length is 15 residues. The CDR3: CASSLDRAYGQPQHF. DNA of the CDR3: TGTGCCAGCAGTCTTGACAGGGCATATGGACAGCCCCAGCATTTT.

This chain uses TRBV19 with TRBJ1-4; D gene unclear. The CDR3 has 12 residues. In germline, CDR1 is LNHDA, CDR2 SQIVND (reference sequence). Between the trimmed V and J ends, which lost 4 bases and 6 bases, there was a span of 6 bases. The CDR3 nucleotides read TGTGCCAGTAGTAGATACGATGAAAAACTGTTTTTT. This sequence encodes CASSRYDEKLFF.

This clone was counted a few times. V usage is TRBV7-9 and J usage is TRBJ1-2; D is ambiguous. With 5 bases removed from V and 6 bases from J, the gap between germline ends came to 13 bases. This CDR3 is 13 amino acids long. CDR1 is SEHNR and CDR2 is FQNEAQ in the germline V gene (reference sequence). CDR3 DNA sequence: TGTGCCAGCAGCCGCGACAACACAAATGGCTACACCTTC. Encoded protein: CASSRDNTNGYTF.

This chain connects TRBV6-6 to TRBJ2-1, with TRBD1 matching over 12 bases. Germline CDR1 MNHNY, CDR2 SVGAGI (reference sequence). The CDR3 is 15 residues long. J was trimmed by 15 bases and V by 0 bases; bases with no gene match: 9. CDR3 loop: CASSYSGTGGEVRFF. The CDR3 coding sequence is TGTGCCAGCAGTTACTCGGGGACAGGGGGCGAAGTTAGGTTCTTC.

V usage is TRBV5-4 and J usage is TRBJ1-1, with D possibly TRBD1 on 5 matching bases. V lost 4 bases, J lost 6 bases, and 19 bases lay in between. CDR1 and CDR2 (germline): SGHNT, YYREEE (reference sequence). CDR3 length equals 15 residues. DNA of the CDR3: TGTGCCAGCAGCCTATCAGCCGTTGGGGCCGCTGAAGCTTTCTTT. This translates into CASSLSAVGAAEAFF.

CDR3 loop: CASSLDRGSLEAFF. The CDR3, as DNA: TGTGCCAGCAGCTTAGACAGGGGAAGTTTAGAAGCTTTCTTT. The J gene is TRBJ1-1, the V gene TRBV11-1, with TRBD1 matching 7 bases. The V segment lost 1 base and the J segment 8 bases; nucleotides outside the gene matches: 7. Per the germline V gene, CDR1 is SGHAT and CDR2 is FQDESV (reference sequence). The CDR3 contains 14 residues.